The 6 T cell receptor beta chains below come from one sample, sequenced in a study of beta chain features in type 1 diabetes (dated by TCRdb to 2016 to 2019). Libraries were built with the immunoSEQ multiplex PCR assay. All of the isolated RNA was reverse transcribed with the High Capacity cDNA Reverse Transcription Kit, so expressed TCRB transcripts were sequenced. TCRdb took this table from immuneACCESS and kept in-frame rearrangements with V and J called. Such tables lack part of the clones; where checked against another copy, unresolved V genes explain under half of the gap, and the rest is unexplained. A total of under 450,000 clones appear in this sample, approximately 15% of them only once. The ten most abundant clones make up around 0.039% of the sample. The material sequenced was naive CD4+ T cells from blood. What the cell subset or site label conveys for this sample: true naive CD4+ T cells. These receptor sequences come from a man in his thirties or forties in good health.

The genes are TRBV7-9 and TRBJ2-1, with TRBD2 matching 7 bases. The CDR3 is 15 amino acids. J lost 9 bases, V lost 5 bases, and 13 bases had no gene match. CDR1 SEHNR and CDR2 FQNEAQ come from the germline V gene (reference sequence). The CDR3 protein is CASSPSTGGIGEQFF. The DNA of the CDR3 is TGTGCCAGCAGCCCCTCTACCGGGGGGATCGGTGAGCAGTTCTTC.

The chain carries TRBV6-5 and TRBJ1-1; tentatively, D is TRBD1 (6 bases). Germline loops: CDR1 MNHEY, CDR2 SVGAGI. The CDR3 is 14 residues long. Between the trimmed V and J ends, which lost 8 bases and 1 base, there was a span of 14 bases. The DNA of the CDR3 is TGTGCCAGCCGAGGGGACACCGCGAACACTGAAGCTTTCTTT. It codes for CASRGDTANTEAFF.

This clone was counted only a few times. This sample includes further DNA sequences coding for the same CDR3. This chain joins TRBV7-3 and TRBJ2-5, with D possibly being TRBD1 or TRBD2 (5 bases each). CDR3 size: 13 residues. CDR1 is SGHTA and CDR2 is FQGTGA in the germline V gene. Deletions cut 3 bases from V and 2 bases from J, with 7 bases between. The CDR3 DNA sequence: TGTGCCAGCAGCTTGGGACGGCAAGAGACCCAGTACTTC. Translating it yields CASSLGRQETQYF.

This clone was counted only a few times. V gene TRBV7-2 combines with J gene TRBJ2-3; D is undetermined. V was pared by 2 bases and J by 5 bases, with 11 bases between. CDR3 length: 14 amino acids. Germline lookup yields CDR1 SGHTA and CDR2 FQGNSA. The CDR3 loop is CASSLFRPEDTQYF. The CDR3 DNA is TGTGCCAGCAGCTTATTTCGCCCGGAAGATACGCAGTATTTT. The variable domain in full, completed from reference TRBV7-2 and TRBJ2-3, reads GAGVSQSPSNKVTEKGKDVELRCDPISGHTALYWYRQSLGQGLEFLIYFQGNSAPDKSGLPSDRFSAERTGGSVSTLTIQRTQQEDSAVYLCASSLFRPEDTQYFGPGTRLTVL.

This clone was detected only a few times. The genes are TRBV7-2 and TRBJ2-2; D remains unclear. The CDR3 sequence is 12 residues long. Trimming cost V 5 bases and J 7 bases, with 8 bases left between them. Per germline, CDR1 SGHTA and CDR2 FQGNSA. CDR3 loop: CASSVRGGELFF. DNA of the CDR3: TGTGCCAGCAGCGTGCGAGGCGGGGAGCTGTTTTTT.

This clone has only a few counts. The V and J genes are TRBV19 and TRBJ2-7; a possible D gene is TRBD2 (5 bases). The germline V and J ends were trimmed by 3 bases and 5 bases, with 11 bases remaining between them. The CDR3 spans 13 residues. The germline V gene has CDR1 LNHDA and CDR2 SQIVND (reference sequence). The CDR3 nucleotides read TGTGCCAGTAGTATCGGGGAGAACCACGAGCAGTACTTC. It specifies CASSIGENHEQYF.